This T cell receptor beta chain stems from a study of shared clonotypes between healthy human individuals (dated by TCRdb to 2019 to 2021). Background on the whole study: A few men and a couple of women, aged 18 to 49 years, made up the cohort. Per donor, three plates each were used for CD4 naive and CD4 memory, two for CD8 naive, and one for CD8 memory. Libraries were prepared and TCR repertoires were sequenced by different laboratories using diverse techniques, in order to increase sequencing depth and limit assay-specific biases. To estimate repertoire size and how much clonotype sharing occurs between individuals, the study deeply sequenced the blood TCR repertoires of about five healthy adults. Leukapheresis yielded between about 0.94 and 9 billion PBMCs per donor.

Germline trimming amounts to 2 bases on V and 6 bases on J, with 10 as the count of junction bases outside the gene matches. CDR1 and CDR2, per the germline V gene, are MGHRA and YSYEKL. Spanning cysteine to phenylalanine, the CDR3 consists of 17 amino acids. Of all the DNA, just the CDR3 is kept, 51 bases in frame from base 1. On the study overall, not on this receptor specifically: Estimated clonotype richness was generally larger for naive than for memory subsets. Sampling was restricted to blood, and TCR repertoires in tissue are likely to differ from TCR repertoires in blood. Higher generation probabilities were observed for clonotypes shared by all four sorted-subset donors than for non-shared clonotypes. Across four donors, approximately 5% of naive CD4, 3% to 4% of naive CD8, around 2.1% of memory CD4, and approximately 0.4% of memory CD8 clonotypes were shared. Because the study included only a small number of donors, the genetic and exposure-history diversity represented was limited. Pairwise subsampling indicated that sequencing depth was expected to affect the degree of clonotype sharing among donors. Even with the large sequencing depth, rarefaction of the sorted-subset datasets indicated that sequencing was incomplete.

Using the deep immunoSEQ assay, TCR CDR3 regions were amplified from genomic DNA by multiplex PCR. For each cell subset, the extracted genomic DNA was distributed evenly across all wells of several immunoSEQ 96-well plates, and each plate served as one replicate. For sorted subsets, about 200 ng genomic DNA, equal to 30,000 to 35,000 T cell genomes, was loaded into each replicate PCR. The purified libraries were quantified using a Qubit 3.0 fluorometer, sized with a Bioanalyzer 2100, and then quantified again using the KAPA Library Quantification kit. Every immunoSEQ 96-well plate was sequenced on a separate single-read 150-cycle Illumina NextSeq 550 flow cell. Per the original workflow: Because the immunoSEQ output included only junctional sequences and no quality scores, the filtering could not be the same as the filtering used for full-length reads. To assign V/J genes and CDR3, sequences were annotated against IMGT germline references using PyIR, a Python wrapper for IgBLAST v1.9. Reads were filtered out if the reads had weak V/J assignments (E-value above 1e-6), no CDR3, stop codons, out-of-frame junctions, or ambiguous translated residues. V3J clonotypes were defined as sequences sharing an identical inferred V gene, J gene, and CDR3 amino acid sequence. Percentage overlap between repertoires was calculated by dividing the number of shared unique clonotypes by the size of the smaller repertoire. RTK rarefaction, the Chao1 estimator, and Recon v2.1 estimates of unobserved clonotypes were used to assess repertoire richness. For all TCRbeta clonotypes obtained by the gDNA method from a handful of donors, generation probabilities were computed with OLGA. This immuneACCESS table, as held by TCRdb, lists in-frame sequences with V and J called but not all clones. Of the missing ones, under half trace to an unresolved V gene in checked studies; the others have no known cause. Clone size and V and J calls were adopted from that table, with D and trimming inferred from the DNA. The sample table contains more than 1.2 million clones; only one count was recorded for 98% of them. The ten largest clonotypes hold roughly 0.35% of the sample.

Comment on this clone: What this receptor recognizes is not known. Base qualities were left out, and no much larger clone turns up one base away.

The donors were healthy, HIV-negative adults with no recently reported acute infections or vaccinations. Every donor was a Caucasian adult residing in Nashville, Tennessee, USA. Magnetic negative selection was used to enrich CD4+ T cells, after which naive cells were positively selected on CD45RA and the negative fraction became the memory subset. Blood was obtained by leukapheresis, after which PBMCs were separated by Ficoll-Histopaque density gradient centrifugation and cryopreserved in liquid nitrogen vapor phase. Analytical flow cytometry was used to check the purity and quantity of every magnetically sorted T cell population. Genomic DNA was isolated from each sorted fraction and quantified by UV absorbance on a Nanodrop 2000c.

The receptor's source is a man aged 25 to 40 in good health. Material: naive CD4+ T cells sorted from blood. What this sample's cell subset or site label stands for: CD45RA+ positively selected. The V and J segments used are TRBV4-1 and TRBJ2-1; 10 central nucleotides agree with TRBD2. The bases read TGCGCCAGCAGCCAAATCGGGACTAGCGCGATTCTCAATGAGCAGTTCTTC. The resulting protein is CASSQIGTSAILNEQFF.